The 18 T cell receptor beta chains below were found in one sample sequenced in a study of blood T cell repertoires in COVID-19. Sequencing used immunoSEQ multiplex PCR; TCRdb keeps in-frame clones, though not all of them. The top ten hold roughly a tenth of the sample, which has roughly 300,000 clones, 80% to 90% seen once. The specimen sequenced was peripheral blood. Receptors originate from a woman aged 45-59 years who had recovered from COVID-19.

The table lists this clone with a count of one. The CDR3 spells CASSLGVDYEQYF. The CDR3 DNA reads as TGTGCCAGCAGTTTGGGCGTCGACTACGAGCAGTACTTC. V gene TRBV12-3 or TRBV12-4 combines with J gene TRBJ2-7; D remains unclear. The CDR3 is 13 residues long. Trimming removed 3 bases at V and 3 bases at J, with 9 bases between.

The J gene is TRBJ2-5, the V gene TRBV7-7; 10 bases fit TRBD2. Looked up from germline, CDR1 is SSHAT and CDR2 is FNYEAQ (reference sequence). CDR3 length: 18 residues. After removal of 1 base from V and 2 bases from J, the junction contained 10 bases not matched to a gene. The CDR3 sequence is CASSLEAGGRRRQETQYF. The CDR3 DNA reads as TGTGCCAGCAGCTTAGAAGCGGGGGGGCGTCGACGGCAAGAGACCCAGTACTTC.

This chain connects TRBV19 to TRBJ1-5, with D perhaps matching TRBD1 (6 bases). CDR1 and CDR2 (germline): LNHDA, SQIVND (reference sequence). Trimming shortened V by 4 bases and J by 5 bases, and 12 bases separated the two germline ends. This CDR3 contains 14 residues. The CDR3 is CASSNRDMYQPQHF. The DNA for the CDR3 is TGTGCCAGTAGTAACAGGGATATGTATCAGCCCCAGCATTTT.

The J gene is TRBJ2-3, the V gene TRBV7-9; 7 positions match TRBD1. There are 16 residues in the CDR3. J was trimmed by 4 bases and V by 4 bases; bases with no gene match: 11. Germline V CDR1 and CDR2: SEHNR, FQNEAQ (reference sequence). The CDR3 nucleotides are TGTGCCAGCAGCTATCACAGGGGTAGGGCCCCAGATACGCAGTATTTT. This sequence encodes CASSYHRGRAPDTQYF.

This clone was detected once. The chain employs TRBV7-6 and TRBJ2-7, with D hard to call. With 1 base removed from V and 2 bases from J, the gap between germline ends came to 9 bases. From germline, CDR1 is SGHVS and CDR2 FNYEAQ. CDR3 length: 14 residues. The CDR3 DNA sequence: TGTGCCAGCAGCTTAGTGGCAGGTACCTACGAGCAGTACTTC. Translating it yields CASSLVAGTYEQYF.

This chain uses TRBV5-1 with TRBJ1-1, with D tentatively TRBD1 (5 bases). Germline assignment: CDR1 SGHRS and CDR2 YFSETQ. V was shortened by 0 bases and J by 4 bases, with 22 bases between the two germline ends. The CDR3 is 18 amino acids. DNA of the CDR3: TGCGCCAGCAGCTTGGGGGGCGGGAGAATGGGGCCGGGCACTGAAGCTTTCTTT. Residues: CASSLGGGRMGPGTEAFF. Combining the CDR3 with reference TRBV5-1 and TRBJ1-1 gives the whole variable domain KAGVTQTPRYLIKTRGQQVTLSCSPISGHRSVSWYQQTPGQGLQFLFEYFSETQRNKGNFPGRFSGRQFSNSRSEMNVSTLELGDSALYLCASSLGGGRMGPGTEAFFGQGTRLTVV.

This clone was detected a few times. The J gene is TRBJ2-1, the V gene TRBV19; no clear D gene. Trimming shortened V by 3 bases and J by 10 bases, and 10 bases separated the two germline ends. Germline V gives CDR1 LNHDA, CDR2 SQIVND (reference sequence). This CDR3 has 12 amino acids. CDR3 amino acids: CASSIQLNEQFF. The CDR3, as DNA: TGTGCCAGTAGTATCCAACTCAACGAGCAGTTCTTC.

The V and J genes are TRBV30 and TRBJ1-1, with D perhaps TRBD1 (6 bases). The V and J ends lost 2 bases and 4 bases respectively, with 11 bases between them. In germline, CDR1 is GTSNPN, CDR2 SVGIG (reference sequence). The CDR3 is made up of 13 amino acids. The CDR3 coding sequence is TGTGCCTGGAGTCTCTACAGGGCCACTGAAGCTTTCTTT. It is translated as CAWSLYRATEAFF.

The chain has TRBV5-8 and TRBJ1-2; TRBD1 matches 7 bases. The CDR3 spans 15 residues. Germline CDR1 reads SGHTS; CDR2 reads YDEGEE. Trimming took 4 bases from V and 2 from J; bases not matched to a gene: 8. DNA for the CDR3: TGTGCCAGCAGCCATGGGGACAGACCCAACTATGGCTACACCTTC. Translating it yields CASSHGDRPNYGYTF.

This sequence joins TRBV6-5 and TRBJ2-3, with D possibly TRBD2 on 6 matching bases. The V gene lost 8 bases and the J gene lost 2 bases, with 17 bases spanning the gap. CDR3 length: 15 amino acids. Germline-derived CDR1 and CDR2 are MNHEY and SVGAGI. In DNA, the CDR3 is TGTGCCAGCCGAGCCCCCGGGGGACCCACAGATACGCAGTATTTT. Its translation is CASRAPGGPTDTQYF.

V gene TRBV6-5 combines with J gene TRBJ2-1; TRBD2 might be the D (5 bases). V was trimmed by 2 bases and J by 4 bases, leaving 15 bases between them. CDR3 length equals 16 residues. Germline V gene lookup returns CDR1 MNHEY and CDR2 SVGAGI. CDR3 sequence (DNA): TGTGCCAGCAGTTACACGGGGAGCGGAGCGTACAATGAGCAGTTCTTC. Translated: CASSYTGSGAYNEQFF.

The chain carries TRBV7-3 and TRBJ1-2, with a tentative D call TRBD1 (6 bases). V was clipped by 2 bases and J by 4 bases, with 11 bases between them. Germline assignment: CDR1 SGHTA and CDR2 FQGTGA. The CDR3 runs 14 residues. This chain's CDR3 is CASSLSGQTYGYTF. CDR3 DNA: TGTGCCAGCAGCTTATCCGGACAGACCTATGGCTACACCTTC.

This clone was observed a single time. Germline and junction disagree at one end, which may indicate a read error. The V call is TRBV29-1, the J call TRBJ1-2; the match to TRBD1 covers 9 bases. Per the germline V gene, CDR1 is SQVTM and CDR2 is ANQGSEA. This CDR3 spans 14 amino acids. CDR3 coding DNA: TGCAGCGTGGAAGGGACAGGGATTTTTGGTGGCTACACCTTC. Amino acid sequence: CSVEGTGIFGGYTF. The variable domain in full, with the rest retrieved from reference TRBV29-1 and TRBJ1-2, is SAVISQKPSRDICQRGTSLTIQCQVDSQVTMMFWYRQQPGQSLTLIATANQGSEATYESGFVIDKFPISRPNLTFSTLTVSNMSPEDSSIYLCSVEGTGIFGGYTFGSGTRLTVV.

The rearrangement joins TRBV28 to TRBJ1-2, with 11 bases that match TRBD1. This CDR3 contains 16 residues. Per the germline V gene, CDR1 is MDHEN and CDR2 is SYDVKM. The V and J ends lost 6 bases and 5 bases, in that order; junction bases with no gene match: 11. The CDR3 sequence is CASSPLGTGGKYGYTF. Here the CDR3 DNA reads TGTGCCAGCAGCCCTCTCGGGACAGGGGGAAAGTATGGCTACACCTTC.

This chain uses TRBV18 with TRBJ2-7; TRBD1 agrees at 8 bases. The V gene's germline CDR1 is KGHSH and CDR2 LQKENI. With 5 bases clipped from V and 0 bases from J, the junction kept 6 bases outside the gene matches. The CDR3 runs 15 residues. The CDR3 DNA is TGTGCCAGCTCAATAAGACAGGGGAGCTCCTACGAGCAGTACTTC. This translates into CASSIRQGSSYEQYF.

The CDR3 region is CASSPRGGRGNEQFF. The CDR3 DNA reads TGTGCCAGTAGTCCAAGGGGGGGCCGGGGGAATGAGCAGTTCTTC. This chain connects TRBV19 to TRBJ2-1; possible D gene TRBD2, 7 bases. This CDR3 contains 15 residues. V dropped 5 bases and J dropped 7 bases, with 18 bases sitting between them. Germline CDR1 and CDR2: LNHDA and SQIVND (reference sequence).

This clone has a handful of counts. For the CDR3, the DNA is TGCAGCGTTGCAGGGACTAGCGGGGGCTCCTACAATGAGCAGTTCTTC. Translated, it gives CSVAGTSGGSYNEQFF. The rearrangement uses TRBV29-1 and TRBJ2-1; 14 bases match TRBD2. This CDR3 contains 16 residues. CDR1 is SQVTM, CDR2 ANQGSEA, per germline. The ends lost 4 bases at V and 0 bases at J; junction bases unmatched: 2.

The table lists this clone with a count of one. The chain uses TRBV21-1 and TRBJ1-6; TRBD1, the table's D call, lacks a check against the DNA. TRBV21-1 constitutes a pseudogene. The CDR3 extends over 14 amino acids. CDR3 protein: CASSNPYNSSPLHF. In nucleotides, the CDR3 is TGTGCCAGCAGCAATCCGTACAACAGCTCACCCCTCCACTTT.